This is a list of T cell receptor beta chains from one sample in a study of cytomegalovirus exposure and HLA in healthy donors. Assay: immunoSEQ multiplex PCR; the TCRdb copy retains only in-frame clones and omits some. The table records 150,000 to 200,000 clones, 80% to 90% of them present only once. The source material was PBMCs. These TCRs come from a woman in her forties or fifties in good health and CMV-seronegative. Each CDR3 is given with its conserved first and last residue. D genes are given only for firm matches. Size tells how often a clone was seen (once, few, many) or the class of an expanded clone, and some rows leave it out.

>NA|TRBV30|NA|TRBJ2-6
CAWSVGAATGDSGANVLTF
TGTGCCTGGAGTGTTGGAGCCGCGACAGGAGACTCTGGGGCCAACGTCCTGACTTTC
>NA|TRBV7-2|TRBD1|TRBJ2-1
CASSLDSGGNEQFF
TGTGCCAGCAGCTTAGACTCAGGGGGCAATGAGCAGTTCTTC
>NA|TRBV5-6|NA|TRBJ2-1
CASSSLAEFSYNEQFF
TGTGCCAGCAGCTCGTTAGCGGAATTCTCCTACAATGAGCAGTTCTTC
>few|TRBV6-1|TRBD1|TRBJ1-2
CASSERDRANYGYTF
TGTGCCAGCAGTGAAAGGGACAGAGCTAACTATGGCTACACCTTC
>NA|TRBV18|TRBD1|TRBJ1-1
CASSPLGQDLNTEAFF
TGTGCCAGCTCACCACTAGGACAGGACCTCAACACTGAAGCTTTCTTT
>NA|TRBV30|NA|TRBJ1-3
CAWSGRISGNTIYF
TGTGCCTGGAGTGGGCGGATCTCTGGAAACACCATATATTTT
>few|TRBV6-6|NA|TRBJ1-1
CASSKNTEAFF
TGTGCCAGCAGCAAGAACACTGAAGCTTTCTTT
>NA|TRBV11-2|NA|TRBJ2-7
CASSRPEGVYEQYF
TGTGCCAGCAGCCGTCCTGAGGGGGTTTACGAGCAGTACTTC
>NA|TRBV4-2|TRBD2|TRBJ2-1
CASQAGDGSVGSYNEQFF
TGTGCCAGCCAAGCGGGAGACGGGTCCGTCGGCTCCTACAATGAGCAGTTCTTC
>NA|TRBV4-3|NA|TRBJ2-1
CASSFRDFSYNEQFF
TGCGCCAGCAGCTTTCGGGACTTCTCCTACAATGAGCAGTTCTTC
>NA|TRBV5-1|TRBD2|TRBJ2-3
CASSRIKTSGGALADTQYF
TGCGCCAGCAGCCGAATCAAGACTAGCGGGGGGGCCCTTGCAGATACGCAGTATTTT
>NA|TRBV7-8|TRBD2|TRBJ2-7
CASTGTSGLNPSSYEQYF
TGTGCCAGCACCGGGACTAGCGGTTTAAACCCCAGCTCCTACGAGCAGTACTTC
>few|TRBV6-5|TRBD1|TRBJ2-7
CASRGDRTYEQYF
TGTGCCAGCAGAGGGGACAGAACCTACGAGCAGTACTTC
>NA|TRBV25-1|TRBD1|TRBJ1-1
CASSDDRGLVEAFF
TGTGCCAGCAGTGACGACAGGGGGCTTGTTGAAGCTTTCTTT
>NA|TRBV28|NA|TRBJ2-1
CAITGARDPSFF
TGTGCCATAACTGGAGCGCGGGACCCCTCATTCTTC
>NA|TRBV7-6|NA|TRBJ2-3
CASSLGRGTDTQYF
TGTGCCAGCAGCTTAGGTAGGGGGACAGATACGCAGTATTTT
>NA|TRBV2|TRBD1|TRBJ1-2
CASTSGTGAYGYTF
TGTGCCAGCACCAGTGGTACAGGGGCCTATGGCTACACCTTC
>NA|TRBV5-1|TRBD1|TRBJ1-1
CASSVTGQGWTEAFF
TGCGCCAGCAGCGTAACGGGACAGGGTTGGACTGAAGCTTTCTTT
>NA|TRBV28|TRBD1|TRBJ2-1
CASSPTGEVRSEQFF
TGTGCCAGCAGTCCAACAGGGGAAGTGAGAAGTGAGCAGTTCTTC
>NA|TRBV6-1|TRBD1|TRBJ2-7
CASSSDRDPYEQYF
TGTGCCAGCAGTTCGGACAGGGATCCCTACGAGCAGTACTTC
>NA|TRBV11-2|NA|TRBJ2-7
CASSLDRLSYEQYF
TGTGCCAGCAGCTTAGACAGGCTATCCTACGAGCAGTACTTC
>NA|TRBV28|NA|TRBJ1-2
CASSPGVTYGYTF
TGTGCCAGCAGCCCAGGGGTTACCTATGGCTACACCTTC
>once|TRBV19|NA|TRBJ1-3
CASNKGRDTSAGNTIYF
TGTGCCAGTAATAAAGGAAGGGACACCTCTGCAGGAAACACCATATATTTT
>NA|TRBV6-6|NA|TRBJ2-7
CASSNGGSSYEQYF
TGTGCCAGCAGTAACGGAGGGAGCTCCTACGAGCAGTACTTC
>NA|TRBV5-1|NA|TRBJ1-1
CASSPQAMNTEAFF
TGCGCCAGCAGTCCACAGGCCATGAACACTGAAGCTTTCTTT
>once|TRBV7-2|NA|TRBJ2-7
CASNPRTVGQGGDEQYF
TGTGCCAGCAACCCTAGGACGGTCGGGCAAGGAGGGGACGAGCAGTACTTC
>NA|TRBV6-1|NA|TRBJ2-1
CATSLGQNYNEQFF
TGTGCCACCAGCCTGGGGCAGAACTACAATGAGCAGTTCTTC
>NA|TRBV6-4|NA|TRBJ2-7
CASSGENEQYF
TGTGCCAGCAGTGGTGAGAACGAGCAGTACTTC
>NA|TRBV19|NA|TRBJ1-1
CASRMADINTEAFF
TGTGCCAGTAGAATGGCAGATATTAACACTGAAGCTTTCTTT
>NA|TRBV9|NA|TRBJ2-2
CASSVASTATGELFF
TGTGCCAGCAGCGTAGCTTCTACAGCCACCGGGGAGCTGTTTTTT
>NA|TRBV28|TRBD1|TRBJ1-6
CASSSGTVHSPLHF
TGTGCCAGCAGTTCCGGGACAGTTCATTCACCCCTCCACTTT
>NA|TRBV6-1|NA|TRBJ2-3
CASREADTQYF
TGTGCCAGCAGGGAGGCAGATACGCAGTATTTT
>NA|TRBV7-9|NA|TRBJ1-4
CASSLGSEKLFF
TGTGCCAGCAGCTTAGGTAGTGAAAAACTGTTTTTT
>once|TRBV7-2|NA|TRBJ1-1
CASSLYRNTEAFF
TGTGCCAGCAGCTTGTACAGGAACACTGAAGCTTTCTTT
>NA|TRBV7-2|TRBD2|TRBJ2-1
CASSLPPRTSGRFEQFF
TGTGCCAGCAGCTTACCCCCCCGGACTAGCGGGAGATTTGAGCAGTTCTTC
>NA|TRBV7-2|NA|TRBJ2-1
CASSLGLARHNEQFF
TGTGCCAGCAGCCTGGGACTGGCGAGGCACAATGAGCAGTTCTTC
>NA|TRBV18|NA|TRBJ1-2
CASSPLSDYGYTF
TGTGCCAGCTCACCGCTATCTGACTATGGCTACACCTTC
>NA|TRBV27|TRBD1|TRBJ2-1
CASSRRGQGLPYYNEQFF
TGTGCCAGCAGTAGGAGGGGACAGGGACTGCCCTACTACAATGAGCAGTTCTTC
>NA|TRBV28|NA|TRBJ1-2
CASNVNTNYGYTF
TGTGCCAGCAACGTCAACACTAACTATGGCTACACCTTC